One and the same sample provided the 30 T cell receptor beta chains below, sequenced in a study of T cells in localized non-small cell lung cancer. This table comes from immunoSEQ multiplex PCR, and its TCRdb copy is limited to in-frame clones, with some not included. The sample holds tens of thousands of clones; around 90% are singletons and the top ten take over 12%. The input for sequencing was peripheral blood, taken before any cancer treatment. The source of these receptors is a man aged 40 to 75 with stage I squamous cell lung carcinoma.

A single count supports this clone. The V and J genes are TRBV5-1 and TRBJ2-2; 8 bases are shared with TRBD1. Germline V gene sequence: CDR1 SGHRS, CDR2 YFSETQ. CDR3 length: 15 residues. V was pared by 0 bases and J by 5 bases, with 3 bases of the junction left unmatched. The CDR3 spells CASSLGQGKTGELFF. CDR3 in DNA: TGCGCCAGCAGCTTGGGACAGGGGAAAACCGGGGAGCTGTTTTTT.

V usage is TRBV19 and J usage is TRBJ1-5; 9 nucleotides line up with TRBD1. The CDR3 spans 15 residues. V gave up 5 bases and J gave up 4 bases; unmatched junction bases: 6. Germline CDR1 LNHDA, CDR2 SQIVND (reference sequence). In DNA form, the CDR3 reads TGTGCCAGTAGTGTCCCGGGGACAGGGAATCAGCCCCAGCATTTT. Protein product: CASSVPGTGNQPQHF.

The V gene is TRBV18, the J gene TRBJ2-7; D is possibly TRBD2 (5 bases). CDR3 length equals 16 residues. Germline CDR1 and CDR2: KGHSH and LQKENI. V gave up 6 bases and J gave up 1 base, with 19 bases separating them. The CDR3 region is CASSPGGAGPSYEQYF. CDR3 sequence (DNA): TGTGCCAGCTCCCCAGGAGGCGCAGGCCCTTCCTACGAGCAGTACTTC.

The chain carries TRBV5-1 and TRBJ2-7; 7 positions match TRBD1. Germline CDR1 and CDR2: SGHRS and YFSETQ. The trim removed 3 bases at V and 1 base at J, leaving 1 base unmatched. The CDR3 consists of 13 residues. CDR3 amino acids: CASSWGQSYEQYF. CDR3 nucleotides: TGCGCCAGCAGCTGGGGACAGTCCTACGAGCAGTACTTC.

The V call is TRBV18, the J call TRBJ2-7, with TRBD1 identical over 7 bases. Germline CDR1 and CDR2: KGHSH and LQKENI. J was trimmed by 6 bases and V by 8 bases; bases with no gene match: 13. The CDR3 has 14 amino acids. This chain's CDR3 is CASARGPDRVEQYF. DNA of the CDR3: TGTGCCAGCGCTCGGGGACCAGACAGGGTCGAGCAGTACTTC.

Only one count was recorded for this clone. This chain joins TRBV9 and TRBJ2-1; TRBD1 aligns across 7 bases. With V trimmed by 4 bases and J by 7 bases, 5 bases remained unmatched. Germline-derived CDR1 and CDR2 are SGDLS and YYNGEE. The CDR3 length is 13 residues. CDR3 bases: TGTGCCAGCAGCCCGACAGGGATGAATGAGCAGTTCTTC. It codes for CASSPTGMNEQFF.

Regarding this clone: Germline and junction disagree at one end, which may indicate a read error. The chain couples TRBV28 to TRBJ2-7, with TRBD1 matching 8 bases. This CDR3 has 14 residues. From germline, CDR1 is MDHEN and CDR2 SYDVKM. The CDR3 sequence: CASSLQGGSGTSSF. Here the CDR3 DNA reads TGTGCCAGCAGTCTACAGGGGGGTTCTGGCACCTCCTCCTTC.

This clone is a singleton in its sample. The chain couples TRBV5-4 to TRBJ2-1; 8 bases line up with TRBD2. Germline CDR1 SGHNT, CDR2 YYREEE (reference sequence). V was clipped by 0 bases and J by 4 bases; unmatched bases: 9. CDR3 size: 17 residues. The CDR3 DNA follows: TGTGCCAGCAGCTTGGCCCTCACAGCGGGGGAATACAATGAGCAGTTCTTC. Translating gives CASSLALTAGEYNEQFF.

This clone occurred once. The chain is built from TRBV7-9 and TRBJ2-7; 12 positions agree with TRBD1. The CDR3 runs to 15 residues. Germline V CDR1 and CDR2: SEHNR, FQNEAQ (reference sequence). The V segment lost 5 bases and the J segment 3 bases; nucleotides outside the gene matches: 5. The DNA for the CDR3 is TGTGCCAGCAGCCGGGGACAGGGGGCAGTCTACGAGCAGTACTTC. It encodes CASSRGQGAVYEQYF.

The chain carries TRBV5-4 and TRBJ1-1, with D possibly TRBD1 on 6 matching bases. This CDR3 is built from 17 residues. Germline-derived CDR1 and CDR2 are SGHNT and YYREEE (reference sequence). V lost 4 bases, J lost 0 bases, and 19 bases lay in between. For the CDR3, the DNA is TGTGCCAGCAGCCGCGCTGGGGGAGGGGGGCTGAACACTGAAGCTTTCTTT. Translating it yields CASSRAGGGGLNTEAFF.

As DNA, the CDR3 is TGTGCCAGCAGCGTTGGAGGGGCCCAAGAGACCCAGTACTTC. The encoded protein is CASSVGGAQETQYF. The rearrangement uses TRBV9 and TRBJ2-5; possible D gene TRBD2, 6 bases. Germline V gene lookup returns CDR1 SGDLS and CDR2 YYNGEE. Trimming removed 2 bases at V and 1 base at J, with 9 bases between. The CDR3 extends over 14 amino acids.

This chain connects TRBV19 to TRBJ2-1; 7 bases are shared with TRBD2. The V segment lost 7 bases and the J segment 8 bases; nucleotides outside the gene matches: 14. This CDR3 region has 15 residues. Germline CDR1 LNHDA, CDR2 SQIVND (reference sequence). The CDR3 DNA follows: TGTGCCAGTAAGCGGAAAGCGGGGTGGACGGATGAGCAGTTCTTC. Translation gives CASKRKAGWTDEQFF.

The chain employs TRBV5-1 and TRBJ2-7; perhaps TRBD2 as D (5 bases). Trimming took off 0 bases at V and 2 bases at J, with 9 bases between the two ends. Germline V gene lookup returns CDR1 SGHRS and CDR2 YFSETQ. There are 14 residues in the CDR3. The CDR3 DNA reads as TGCGCCAGCAGCTTGGTAGGCGGGCCCTACGAGCAGTACTTC. This gives the protein CASSLVGGPYEQYF.

V gene TRBV5-1 combines with J gene TRBJ2-5; 14 positions match TRBD2. CDR1 and CDR2 from the germline V gene are SGHRS and YFSETQ. Trimming at V came to 3 bases and at J to 6 bases, leaving 4 bases not matched to a gene. There are 15 residues in the CDR3. The CDR3 loop reads CASSSGTSGGKTQYF. CDR3 DNA sequence: TGCGCCAGCAGCTCCGGGACTAGCGGGGGTAAGACCCAGTACTTC.

V is TRBV7-8 and J is TRBJ1-1; 7 bases agree with TRBD1. This CDR3 contains 14 residues. Trimming at V came to 6 bases and at J to 4 bases, leaving 8 bases not matched to a gene. Germline V gene data show CDR1 as SGHVS and CDR2 as FQNEAQ. CDR3 loop: CASRSDRDRTEAFF. Written as DNA, the CDR3 is TGTGCCAGCAGGAGCGACAGGGATCGCACTGAAGCTTTCTTT.

CDR3 sequence (DNA): TGCGCCAGCAGCTTGTCGGCATCCCAAGAGACCCAGTACTTC. Residues: CASSLSASQETQYF. The V gene is TRBV5-1, the J gene TRBJ2-5; D uncertain. The CDR3 runs 14 residues. Germline-derived CDR1 and CDR2 are SGHRS and YFSETQ. The germline V and J ends were trimmed by 1 base and 1 base, with 8 bases remaining between them.

The chain has TRBV19 and TRBJ1-5, with 9 bases fitting TRBD1. The CDR3 loop spans 15 amino acids. Germline V gene lookup returns CDR1 LNHDA and CDR2 SQIVND (reference sequence). Unmatched junction bases numbered 10, after V lost 7 bases and J lost 6 bases. In DNA, the CDR3 is TGTGCCAGTACCCCCTACACAGGGGGCGGTCAGCCCCAGCATTTT. Translated: CASTPYTGGGQPQHF.

J is TRBJ1-3 and V is TRBV6-5, with unresolved D. The V end was cut by 1 base, the J end by 3 bases, with 10 bases between. The CDR3 extends over 15 amino acids. Germline V gene data show CDR1 as MNHEY and CDR2 as SVGAGI. CDR3 amino acids: CASSYLTGGGNTIYF. DNA of the CDR3: TGTGCCAGCAGTTACTTGACGGGCGGTGGAAACACCATATATTTT.

The genes are TRBV5-1 and TRBJ2-5; 12 positions agree with TRBD1. Germline CDR1 and CDR2: SGHRS and YFSETQ. The CDR3 runs 16 residues. V shed 3 bases and J 4 bases; nucleotides not matched to a gene: 7. The CDR3 protein is CASSSGTGGLGETQYF. The CDR3 DNA reads as TGCGCCAGCAGCTCCGGGACAGGGGGCTTAGGAGAGACCCAGTACTTC.

This chain links TRBV7-8 with TRBJ1-3, with TRBD1 as a possible D gene (6 bases). V lost 1 base, J lost 2 bases, and 18 bases lay in between. CDR1 and CDR2 from the germline V gene are SGHVS and FQNEAQ. This CDR3 is 18 amino acids long. The CDR3 region has the DNA TGTGCCAGCAGCTTAGGGGTGGGCAGGGGTCGTGCTGGAAACACCATATATTTT. Translation: CASSLGVGRGRAGNTIYF.

This CDR3 reads CASSPRDSYSPLHF. The CDR3 DNA sequence: TGTGCCAGCAGTCCCCGGGACTCGTATTCACCCCTCCACTTT. The gene calls are TRBV2 and TRBJ1-6; possibly TRBD1 for D (5 bases). V was pared by 5 bases and J by 8 bases, with 13 bases between. The CDR3 sequence is 14 residues long. The germline V gene has CDR1 SNHLY and CDR2 FYNNEI.

J is TRBJ1-3 and V is TRBV14; D remains unclear. The CDR3 is made up of 15 amino acids. Per the germline V gene, CDR1 is SGHDN and CDR2 is FVKESK. V was trimmed by 2 bases and J by 0 bases, leaving 8 bases between them. Here the CDR3 reads CASSQMQNSGNTIYF. For the CDR3, the DNA is TGTGCCAGCAGCCAAATGCAGAACTCTGGAAACACCATATATTTT.

The genes are TRBV19 and TRBJ2-7; D not certain. Germline values: CDR1 LNHDA, CDR2 SQIVND (reference sequence). This CDR3 is built from 14 residues. The V end lost 4 bases, the J end lost 4 bases, and 14 bases lay between the germline ends. The CDR3 here is CASSTVFGRYEQYF. CDR3 DNA sequence: TGTGCCAGTAGTACCGTTTTCGGGCGTTACGAGCAGTACTTC.

V gene TRBV10-2 combines with J gene TRBJ2-1, with 8 bases identical to TRBD2. V trimming: 6 bases; J trimming: 3 bases; junction bases outside the gene matches: 7. This CDR3 region has 15 residues. The germline V gene has CDR1 WSHSY and CDR2 SAAADI. CDR3 in amino acids: CASSVGGAVYNEQFF. The CDR3 region has the DNA TGCGCCAGCAGCGTCGGGGGGGCCGTCTACAATGAGCAGTTCTTC.

This chain uses TRBV28 with TRBJ1-2; D may be TRBD1 (5 bases). V gave up 5 bases and J gave up 2 bases, with 9 bases separating them. This CDR3 comprises 13 residues. CDR1 MDHEN and CDR2 SYDVKM come from the germline V gene. The CDR3: CASSAGRNYGYTF. CDR3 nucleotide sequence: TGTGCCAGCAGTGCGGGACGGAACTATGGCTACACCTTC.

The V and J genes are TRBV19 and TRBJ2-7; D unclear. There are 15 residues in the CDR3. V was cut by 3 bases and J by 5 bases, with 17 bases left in between. CDR1 is LNHDA, CDR2 SQIVND, per germline (reference sequence). The CDR3 DNA reads TGTGCCAGTAGTATTATGGCAGGCCGAGCTAACGAGCAGTACTTC. This sequence encodes CASSIMAGRANEQYF.

The J gene is TRBJ1-5, the V gene TRBV4-3, with unresolved D. The CDR3 runs 14 residues. Between the trimmed V and J ends, which lost 0 bases and 2 bases, there was a span of 5 bases. The germline V gene encodes CDR1 LGHNA and CDR2 YSLEER. The DNA for the CDR3 is TGCGCCAGCAGCCAAGAGTTCGGCAATCAGCCCCAGCATTTT. Its translation: CASSQEFGNQPQHF.

This clone was detected once. The chain links TRBV5-8 to TRBJ2-2; perhaps TRBD2 as D (6 bases). V lost 4 bases, J lost 0 bases, and 13 bases lay in between. Germline V CDR1 and CDR2: SGHTS, YDEGEE. CDR3 length: 16 amino acids. CDR3 coding DNA: TGTGCCAGCAGCCGCGGGACTGCGACGAACACCGGGGAGCTGTTTTTT. This codes for CASSRGTATNTGELFF.

The rearrangement uses TRBV6-5 and TRBJ2-5; no definite D call. The V end was cut by 4 bases, the J end by 1 base, with 13 bases between. The CDR3 contains 15 residues. Per germline, CDR1 MNHEY and CDR2 SVGAGI. The CDR3 nucleotides are TGTGCCAGCAGTTCCTTGAAGGCCGGCCAAGAGACCCAGTACTTC. It is translated as CASSSLKAGQETQYF.

The V gene is TRBV6-5, the J gene TRBJ2-7; D unclear. The CDR3 is 14 residues long. V was trimmed by 0 bases and J by 3 bases, leaving 9 bases between them. CDR1 and CDR2 from the germline V gene are MNHEY and SVGAGI. CDR3 region: CASSYSYDGYEQYF. For the CDR3, the DNA is TGTGCCAGCAGTTACTCGTATGACGGCTACGAGCAGTACTTC.